The rows below give T cell receptor beta chains drawn from one sample of a study of early T cells in non-severe SARS-CoV-2 infection. TCRdb reprocessed the 5' RACE reads via MiXCR and lists one record per CDR3 protein. The sample lists around 50,000 distinct CDR3 sequences, about 5.9% occurring once. Sequencing was done on a sample of whole blood. Receptors were obtained from an adult who was a healthcare worker with PCR-confirmed SARS-CoV-2 infection or an uninfected control (not recorded which). CDR3s include the opening cysteine and the closing phenylalanine or tryptophan. Fields, in order: V gene, clone size, D gene, J gene, CDR3 DNA, CDR3 protein. D genes are given only for firm matches. Clone sizes are given selectively: once, few, many, or a class where the clone is expanded.

TRBV6-6	NA	TRBD1	TRBJ2-7	TGTGCCAGCAGTCCCCTAGACAGGGGAATCGAGCAGTACTTC	CASSPLDRGIEQYF
TRBV5-1	few	NA	TRBJ1-1	TGCGCCAGCAGCCCCGGTCCCGAGGGTACTGAAGCTTTCTTT	CASSPGPEGTEAFF
TRBV6-1	few	NA	TRBJ2-3	TGTGCCAGCAGTGTTGGAGACTCTCCCACAGATACGCAGTATTTT	CASSVGDSPTDTQYF
TRBV29-1	NA	NA	TRBJ1-1	NA	CSVVFWRGTEAFF
TRBV30	many	NA	TRBJ1-2	TGTGCCTGGAGTGTACTCTCGGGCAGGGGCTTCTATGGCTACACCTTC	CAWSVLSGRGFYGYTF
TRBV12-3/TRBV12-4	many	TRBD2	TRBJ2-3	TGTGCCAGCAGTCCTAGCGGGGGGGCCCCAGATACGCAGTATTTT	CASSPSGGAPDTQYF
TRBV5-5	many	NA	TRBJ2-3	TGTGCCAGCAGCTCGTCCGGTGGTAGAACCACAGATACGCAGTATTTT	CASSSSGGRTTDTQYF
TRBV7-8	few	NA	TRBJ2-6	TGTGCCAGCAGTTTACCACAGGTCTCTGGGGCCAACGTCCTGACTTTC	CASSLPQVSGANVLTF
TRBV6-1	few	TRBD1	TRBJ1-5	TGTGCCAGCAGCAGACAGGGCGGTCAGCCCCAGCATTTT	CASSRQGGQPQHF
TRBV6-5	NA	NA	TRBJ1-2	TGTGCCAGCAGTACAGGGTTTTCCGGCTACACCTTC	CASSTGFSGYTF
TRBV12-3/TRBV12-4	NA	NA	TRBJ2-3	TGTGCCAGCACCAGAAGGATGAGGGGCTCAGATACGCAGTATTTT	CASTRRMRGSDTQYF
TRBV9	few	TRBD2	TRBJ2-1	TGTGCCAGCAGCGTGAGCGGGGGGGCCAGTAATGAGCAGTTCTTC	CASSVSGGASNEQFF
TRBV10-3	NA	NA	TRBJ1-2	TGTGCCATCAGTGCCAGGGCCCACTATGGCTACACCTTC	CAISARAHYGYTF
TRBV6-2/TRBV6-3	many	NA	TRBJ1-5	TGTGCCAGCAGTTACCCGATCGCCTCAGGGATACCAAATCAGCCCCAGCATTTT	CASSYPIASGIPNQPQHF
TRBV5-1	many	NA	TRBJ2-6	TGCGCCAGCAGCTTGTACCAATCTGGGGCCAACGTCCTGACTTTC	CASSLYQSGANVLTF
TRBV12-3/TRBV12-4	many	TRBD1	TRBJ1-6	TGTGCCAGCAGTCCTTCGACAGGGGGCGGTAATTCACCCCTCCACTTT	CASSPSTGGGNSPLHF
TRBV5-1	many	TRBD1	TRBJ1-4	TGCGCCAGCAGCTTGTTGGGGACAGGGTTCAATGAAAAACTGTTTTTT	CASSLLGTGFNEKLFF
TRBV29-1	few	NA	TRBJ2-5	TGCAGCGCCGACCTCCGGGCTCCGAAAGAGACCCAGTACTTC	CSADLRAPKETQYF
TRBV7-2	many	NA	TRBJ1-6	TGTGCCAGCAGCTACCTGCCACCCTCTAGCTCCTATAATTCACCCCTCCACTTT	CASSYLPPSSSYNSPLHF
TRBV10-1	many	NA	TRBJ2-5	TGCGCCAGCTATTTGGTTACAGAGACCCAGTACTTC	CASYLVTETQYF
TRBV7-2	NA	NA	TRBJ2-1	TGTGCCAGCAGCTTAGCGGGGGAGAGCTACAATGAGCAGTTCTTC	CASSLAGESYNEQFF
TRBV7-2	NA	TRBD1	TRBJ2-5	TGTGCCAGCAGCTCCCCCCAATTCAACAGGGGGCGGGGGCAGACCCAGTACTTC	CASSSPQFNRGRGQTQYF
TRBV18	few	TRBD1	TRBJ2-7	TGTGCCAGCTCACCAAGGACAGGCCAATCCTACGAGCAGTACTTC	CASSPRTGQSYEQYF
TRBV6-2/TRBV6-3	many	NA	TRBJ1-5	TGTGCCAGCAGTTACGAAATGGGTATGAGTCAGCCCCAGCATTTT	CASSYEMGMSQPQHF
TRBV6-6	many	NA	TRBJ2-1	TGTGCCAGCAGTTTCAGGGGTTACAATGAGCAGTTCTTC	CASSFRGYNEQFF
TRBV6-6	many	NA	TRBJ1-5	TGTGCCAGCAGGGGAGACAGGACTCATAATCAGCCCCAGCATTTT	CASRGDRTHNQPQHF
TRBV10-3	NA	TRBD1	TRBJ1-6	TGTGCCATCAGTACCCTAGACAGGGGGCTTAATTCACCCCTCCACTTT	CAISTLDRGLNSPLHF
TRBV11-2	NA	NA	TRBJ2-7	TGTGCCAGCAGCTTGGGGGCGCGGAGTTACGAGCAGTACTTC	CASSLGARSYEQYF
TRBV5-1	many	TRBD2	TRBJ2-3	TGCGCCAGCAGCTTCGCTAGCGGGGGTACAGATACGCAGTATTTT	CASSFASGGTDTQYF
TRBV7-2	many	NA	TRBJ1-1	TGTGCCAGCAGGAAGGACAGCAACACTGAAGCTTTCTTT	CASRKDSNTEAFF
TRBV29-1	NA	NA	TRBJ1-2	TGCAGCGCTAGAGGGGCTAACTATGGCTACACCTTC	CSARGANYGYTF
TRBV9	many	TRBD2	TRBJ2-1	TGTGCCAGCAGCGTAGATGGCGGGGGGGCGGCCACCTACAATGAGCAGTTCTTC	CASSVDGGGAATYNEQFF
TRBV12-3/TRBV12-4	NA	TRBD1	TRBJ1-5	TGTGCCAGCAGCCGGGACAGGAACGATCAGCCCCAGCATTTT	CASSRDRNDQPQHF
TRBV5-1	few	NA	TRBJ1-2	TGCGCCAGCAGCCCCCTGGGACCGGGGGCTTTCTTC	CASSPLGPGAFF
TRBV7-8	many	TRBD1	TRBJ2-7	TGTGCCAGCAGCTTAGCAAGGGGACGGGACAGGTCCTACGAGCAGTACTTC	CASSLARGRDRSYEQYF
TRBV5-4	NA	NA	TRBJ1-2	TGTGCCAGCAGCTTAAAGGACGGCAACCCTCTCTATGGCTACACCTTC	CASSLKDGNPLYGYTF
TRBV28	many	NA	TRBJ1-3	TGTGCCAGCAGTTTAACTCGTCCTGGAAACACCATATATTTT	CASSLTRPGNTIYF
TRBV6-6	few	NA	TRBJ2-5	TGTGCCAGCAGTTACTCGGGCCCTCGGGAGACCCAGTACTTC	CASSYSGPRETQYF
TRBV7-2	NA	NA	TRBJ1-5	TGTGCCAGCAGCGTCAACCGGGGCCCCAATCAGCCCCAGCATTTT	CASSVNRGPNQPQHF
TRBV11-2	medium-sized	TRBD2	TRBJ2-5	TGTGCCAGCAGCGCAAGACTAGCGGGGGGTGAGACCCAGTACTTC	CASSARLAGGETQYF
TRBV19	few	TRBD1	TRBJ1-4	TGTGCCACCGAAAAGCCGGGACAGGGCTTTGAAAAACTGTTTTTT	CATEKPGQGFEKLFF
TRBV7-6	NA	TRBD2	TRBJ2-7	TGTGCCAGCAGCTTCCTAGCGGGGGAGCAGTACTTC	CASSFLAGEQYF
TRBV20-1	few	NA	TRBJ2-1	TGCAGTGCTAGGCTACCTAAGAAACACAATGAGCAGTTCTTC	CSARLPKKHNEQFF
TRBV5-4	many	TRBD2	TRBJ2-3	TGTGCCAGCAGCTTGGACGGGCGGGGGTCAACCACAGATACGCAGTATTTT	CASSLDGRGSTTDTQYF
TRBV9	few	NA	TRBJ1-1	TGTGCCAGCAGCGCAAACACTGAAGCTTTCTTT	CASSANTEAFF
TRBV5-4	few	NA	TRBJ2-3	TGTGCCAGCAGTGGAGTCCGCGGGGACAAACTATTCACAGATACGCAGTATTTT	CASSGVRGDKLFTDTQYF
TRBV6-5	NA	NA	TRBJ2-2	TGTACCAGCAGGAAAGACACCGGGGAGCTGTTTTTT	CTSRKDTGELFF
TRBV6-5	few	NA	TRBJ2-4	TGTGCCAGCAGCCCGGGGTCCAACATTCAGTACTTC	CASSPGSNIQYF
TRBV13	NA	NA	TRBJ1-6	TGTGCCAGCAGCTTCCTTGAATCACCCCTCCACTTT	CASSFLESPLHF
TRBV25-1	many	NA	TRBJ1-6	TGTGCCAGCAGGCGGGCAGGTGGGGCTGGTAATTCACCCCTCCACTTT	CASRRAGGAGNSPLHF
TRBV21-1	NA	NA	TRBJ2-5	TGTGCCAGCAGCAAAGGGAAACTAGCGGCCCAAGAGACCCAGTACTTC	CASSKGKLAAQETQYF
TRBV12-3/TRBV12-4	many	TRBD2	TRBJ2-7	TGTGCCAGCAGTTTTGGGACTAGCGGGTGGGAGTACTTC	CASSFGTSGWEYF
TRBV4-3	many	TRBD1	TRBJ1-4	TGCGCCAGCAGCCAGGAAGCCGGGACAGGGTACGAAAAACTGTTTTTT	CASSQEAGTGYEKLFF
TRBV24-1	few	NA	TRBJ2-1	TGTGCCACCAGTGATTTTTCCTACAATGAGCAGTTCTTC	CATSDFSYNEQFF
TRBV14	many	TRBD1	TRBJ2-2	TGTGCCAGCAGCCGGGGACAGACGATCGGGGAGCTGTTTTTT	CASSRGQTIGELFF
TRBV28	many	TRBD1	TRBJ2-7	TGTGCCAGCACCAAGCTCATAGCCGGGACAGGGGGCGAGCAGTACTTC	CASTKLIAGTGGEQYF
TRBV19	few	TRBD2	TRBJ2-5	TGTGCCAGTAGTCCTAGCGGGGGAGCCTGGAGGGAGACCCAGTACTTC	CASSPSGGAWRETQYF
TRBV24-1	many	NA	TRBJ2-6	TGTGCCACCAGTGATACGCGGTCCTCTGGGGCCAACGTCCTGACTTTC	CATSDTRSSGANVLTF
TRBV6-5	few	TRBD2	TRBJ2-2	TGTGCCAGCAGCGACGGCGGCAGCGGGGGCCGCGATTTCTACACCGGGGAGCTGTTTTTT	CASSDGGSGGRDFYTGELFF